The clone carrying this TCR beta chain was recorded at least ten times. No antigen is known for it. The CDR3 totals 13 residues. V was trimmed by 1 base and J by 3 bases, leaving 3 bases between them. Germline CDR1 reads KGHDR; CDR2 reads SFDVKD. The data belong to a study of identical twins. General study points: With abundant cord blood beta clonotypes, insertions were fewer; memory repertoires showed no such pattern.

Among all donors, each was a healthy Caucasian. MiXCR was run by TCRdb on the 5' RACE reads, yielding one entry per CDR3 protein. The table records about 920,000 distinct CDR3 sequences, 9% to 15% of them present only once. Separately, the same data were catalogued under a study of yellow fever vaccine responses in identical twins.

The J gene is TRBJ1-5, the V gene TRBV24-1; D gene unclear. The specimen was PBMCs. The receptor comes from a woman aged 18-35 years in good health. CDR3 amino acids: CATSDFANQPQHF. The CDR3, as DNA: TGTGCCACCAGTGATTTCGCCAATCAGCCCCAGCATTTT.